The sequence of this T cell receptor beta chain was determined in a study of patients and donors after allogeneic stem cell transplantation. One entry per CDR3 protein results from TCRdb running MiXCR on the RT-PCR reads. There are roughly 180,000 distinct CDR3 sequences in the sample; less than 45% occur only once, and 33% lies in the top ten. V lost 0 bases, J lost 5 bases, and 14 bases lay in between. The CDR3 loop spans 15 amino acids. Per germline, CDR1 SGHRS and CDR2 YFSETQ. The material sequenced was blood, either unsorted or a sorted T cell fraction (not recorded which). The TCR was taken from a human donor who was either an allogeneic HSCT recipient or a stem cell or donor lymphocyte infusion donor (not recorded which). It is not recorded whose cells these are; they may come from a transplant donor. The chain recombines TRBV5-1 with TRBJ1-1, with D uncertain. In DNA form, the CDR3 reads TGCGCCAGCAGCTTGGTTATGGGGAGGGCGACTGAAGCTTTCTTT. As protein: CASSLVMGRATEAFF.